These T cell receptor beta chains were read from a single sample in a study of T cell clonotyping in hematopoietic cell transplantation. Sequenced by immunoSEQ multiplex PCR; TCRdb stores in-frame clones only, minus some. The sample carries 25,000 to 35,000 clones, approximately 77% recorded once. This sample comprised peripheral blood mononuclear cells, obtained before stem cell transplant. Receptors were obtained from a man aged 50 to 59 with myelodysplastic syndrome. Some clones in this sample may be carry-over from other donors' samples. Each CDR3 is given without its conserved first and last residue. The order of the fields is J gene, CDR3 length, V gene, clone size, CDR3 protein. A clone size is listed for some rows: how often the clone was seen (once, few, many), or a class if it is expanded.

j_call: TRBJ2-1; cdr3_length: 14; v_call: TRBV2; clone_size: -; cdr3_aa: ASSPRLADPYNEQF
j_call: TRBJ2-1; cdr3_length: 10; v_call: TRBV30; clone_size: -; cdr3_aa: AWSVNYNEQF
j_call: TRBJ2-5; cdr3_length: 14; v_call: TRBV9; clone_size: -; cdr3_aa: ASSVHLSGGQETQY
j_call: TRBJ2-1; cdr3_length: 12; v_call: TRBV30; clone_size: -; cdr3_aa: AFSDRVPYNEQF
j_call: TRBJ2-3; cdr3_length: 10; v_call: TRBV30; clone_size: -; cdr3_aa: AWSVQRDTQY
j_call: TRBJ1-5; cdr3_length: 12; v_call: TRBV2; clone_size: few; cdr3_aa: ASSLEASNQPQH
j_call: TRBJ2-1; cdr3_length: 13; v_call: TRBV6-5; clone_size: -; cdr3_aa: ASRRDRGFTTEQF
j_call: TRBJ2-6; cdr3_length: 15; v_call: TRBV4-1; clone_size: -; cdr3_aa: ASSQEMIGSGANVLT
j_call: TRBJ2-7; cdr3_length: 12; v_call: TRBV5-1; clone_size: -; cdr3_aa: ASSFQVLTDEQY
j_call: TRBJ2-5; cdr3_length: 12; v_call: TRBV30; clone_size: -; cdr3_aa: AWSKAGDQETQY
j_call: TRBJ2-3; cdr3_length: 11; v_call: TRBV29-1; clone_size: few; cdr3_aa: SVEGGSTDTQY
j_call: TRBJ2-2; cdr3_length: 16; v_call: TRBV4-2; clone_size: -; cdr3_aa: ASSQPLAGAAQTGELF
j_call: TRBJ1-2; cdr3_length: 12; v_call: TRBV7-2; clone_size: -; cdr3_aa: ASSLGQTFYGYT
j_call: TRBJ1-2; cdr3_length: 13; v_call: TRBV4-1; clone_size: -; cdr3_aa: ASSQEAAVNYGYT
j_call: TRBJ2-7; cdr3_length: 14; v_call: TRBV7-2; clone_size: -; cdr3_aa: ASSLLSSGGSYEQY
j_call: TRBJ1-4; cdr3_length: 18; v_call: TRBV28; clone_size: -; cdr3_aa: ASSGPGQPIVWATNEKLF
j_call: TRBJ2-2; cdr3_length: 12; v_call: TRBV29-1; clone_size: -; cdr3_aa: SVEDRPNTGELF